Detailed here is one T cell receptor (beta chain). Authors' analysis steps: Amplification of reference gene primers provided the estimated nucleated cell counts. Repertoires were generated with immunoSEQ multiplex PCR, while TCRdb's copy carries only in-frame clones and drops some. The V and J calls and clone size are taken from that table; D and trimming were inferred from the DNA. The data hold some 350,000 clones, with 85% to 90% observed a single time. A Seattle source enrolled patients during active infection and followed them longitudinally. The record originates from a study of blood T cell repertoires in COVID-19. Study details: The origin of the acute and convalescent COVID-19 samples was the United States, Italy and Spain. T cells, B-cell-depleted T cells, or PBMCs supplied cDNA or gDNA.

Sequenced material: peripheral blood. This clonotype was obtained from a woman in her 70s with COVID-19, enrolled during active disease.

The CDR3 protein is CASSFSPMRGYTF. The CDR3 DNA is TGTGCCAGCAGTTTTAGTCCGATGAGGGGCTACACCTTC. The gene calls are TRBV12-3 or TRBV12-4 and TRBJ1-2, with D unclear. V was trimmed by 3 bases and J by 8 bases, leaving 13 bases between them. CDR3 length: 13 amino acids.